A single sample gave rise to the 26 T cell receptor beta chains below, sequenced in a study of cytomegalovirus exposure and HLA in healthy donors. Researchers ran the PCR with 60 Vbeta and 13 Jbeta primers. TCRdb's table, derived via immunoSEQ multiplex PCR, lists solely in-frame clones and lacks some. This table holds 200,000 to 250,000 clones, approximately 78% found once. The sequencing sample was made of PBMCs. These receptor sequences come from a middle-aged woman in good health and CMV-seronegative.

The CDR3, as DNA: TGCGCCAGCAGACTACAGGCTTATCTTAGCACAGATACGCAGTATTTT. It encodes CASRLQAYLSTDTQYF. The J gene is TRBJ2-3, the V gene TRBV4-1; D possibly corresponds to TRBD1 (5 bases). This CDR3 is built from 16 residues. Trimming cost V 6 bases and J 0 bases, with 16 bases left between them. Germline loops: CDR1 MGHRA, CDR2 YSYEKL.

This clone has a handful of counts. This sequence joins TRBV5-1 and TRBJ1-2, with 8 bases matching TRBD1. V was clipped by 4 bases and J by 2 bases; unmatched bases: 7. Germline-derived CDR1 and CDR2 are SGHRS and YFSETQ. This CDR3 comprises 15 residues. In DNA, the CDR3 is TGCGCCAGCAGCAGTTCCACAGGGGGAAACTATGGCTACACCTTC. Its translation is CASSSSTGGNYGYTF.

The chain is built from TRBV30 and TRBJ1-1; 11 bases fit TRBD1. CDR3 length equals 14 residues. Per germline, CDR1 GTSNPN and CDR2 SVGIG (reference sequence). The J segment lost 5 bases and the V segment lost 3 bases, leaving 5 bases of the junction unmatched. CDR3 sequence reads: CAWSGTGGRTEAFF. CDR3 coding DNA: TGTGCCTGGAGCGGGACAGGGGGGCGGACTGAAGCTTTCTTT.

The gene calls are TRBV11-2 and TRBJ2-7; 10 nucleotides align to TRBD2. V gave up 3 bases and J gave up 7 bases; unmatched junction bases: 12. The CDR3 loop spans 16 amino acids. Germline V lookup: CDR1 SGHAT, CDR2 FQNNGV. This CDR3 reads CASSFRLAGVSSEQYF. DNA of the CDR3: TGTGCCAGCAGCTTTCGGCTAGCGGGGGTTAGTTCGGAGCAGTACTTC.

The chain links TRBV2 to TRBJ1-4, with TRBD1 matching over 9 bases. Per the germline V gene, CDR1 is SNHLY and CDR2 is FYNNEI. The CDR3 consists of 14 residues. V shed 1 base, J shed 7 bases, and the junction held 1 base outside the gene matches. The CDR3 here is CASSEGTGAEKLFF. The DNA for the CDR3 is TGTGCCAGCAGTGAAGGGACAGGGGCTGAAAAACTGTTTTTT.

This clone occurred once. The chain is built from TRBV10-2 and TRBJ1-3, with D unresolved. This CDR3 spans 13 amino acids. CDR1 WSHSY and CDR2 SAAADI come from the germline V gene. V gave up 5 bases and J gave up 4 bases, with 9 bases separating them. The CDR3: CASSRSGGNTIYF. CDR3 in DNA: TGCGCCAGCAGTAGGTCAGGAGGAAACACCATATATTTT.

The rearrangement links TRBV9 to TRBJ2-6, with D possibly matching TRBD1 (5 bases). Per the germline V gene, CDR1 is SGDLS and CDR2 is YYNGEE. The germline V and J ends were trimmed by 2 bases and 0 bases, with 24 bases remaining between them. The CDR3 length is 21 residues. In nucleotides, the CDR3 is TGTGCCAGCAGCGTCCGACTTATGGACACCCTTAAAAACTCTGGGGCCAACGTCCTGACTTTC. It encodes CASSVRLMDTLKNSGANVLTF.

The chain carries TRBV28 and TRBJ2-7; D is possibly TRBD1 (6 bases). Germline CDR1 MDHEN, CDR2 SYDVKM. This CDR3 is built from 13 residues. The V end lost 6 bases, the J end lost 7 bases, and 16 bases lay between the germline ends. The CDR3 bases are TGTGCCAGCAGCCCTCTCGGGACATTTGAGCAGTACTTC. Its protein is CASSPLGTFEQYF.

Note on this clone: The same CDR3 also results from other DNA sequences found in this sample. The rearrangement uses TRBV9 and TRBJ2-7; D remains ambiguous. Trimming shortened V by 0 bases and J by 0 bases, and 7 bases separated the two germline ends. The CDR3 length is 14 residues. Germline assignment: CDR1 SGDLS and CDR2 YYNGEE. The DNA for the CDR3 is TGTGCCAGCAGCGTAGCTTCGGGCTCCTACGAGCAGTACTTC. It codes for CASSVASGSYEQYF.

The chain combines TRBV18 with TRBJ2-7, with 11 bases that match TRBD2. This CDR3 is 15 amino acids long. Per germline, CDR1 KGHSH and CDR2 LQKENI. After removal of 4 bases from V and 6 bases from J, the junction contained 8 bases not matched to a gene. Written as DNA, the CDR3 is TGTGCCAGCTCACAAACTAGCGGGAGACCCCGCGAGCAGTACTTC. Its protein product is CASSQTSGRPREQYF.

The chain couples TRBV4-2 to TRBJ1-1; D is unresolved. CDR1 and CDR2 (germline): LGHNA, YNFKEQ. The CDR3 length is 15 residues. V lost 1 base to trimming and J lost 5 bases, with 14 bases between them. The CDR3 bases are TGTGCCAGCAGCCAAGTTCGATTGGGGAGGACTGAAGCTTTCTTT. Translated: CASSQVRLGRTEAFF.

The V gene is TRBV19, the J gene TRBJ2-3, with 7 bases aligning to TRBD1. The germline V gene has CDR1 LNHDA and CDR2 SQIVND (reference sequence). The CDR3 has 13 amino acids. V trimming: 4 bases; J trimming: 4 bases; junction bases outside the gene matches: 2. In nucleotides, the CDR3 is TGTGCCAGTAGTACCGGGACAGCAGATACGCAGTATTTT. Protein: CASSTGTADTQYF.

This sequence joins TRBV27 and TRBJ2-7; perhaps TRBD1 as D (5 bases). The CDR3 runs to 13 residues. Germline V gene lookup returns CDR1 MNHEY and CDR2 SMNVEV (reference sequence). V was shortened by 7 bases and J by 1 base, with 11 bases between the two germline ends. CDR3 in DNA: TGTGCCAGCACCTACCAGGGTTCCTACGAGCAGTACTTC. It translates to CASTYQGSYEQYF.

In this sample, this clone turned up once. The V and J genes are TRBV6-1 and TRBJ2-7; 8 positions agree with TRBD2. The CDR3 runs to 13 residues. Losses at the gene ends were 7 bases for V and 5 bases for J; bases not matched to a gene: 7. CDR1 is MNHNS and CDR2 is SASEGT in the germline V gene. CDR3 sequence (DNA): TGTGCCAGCATTAGCGGGACCCGGAACGAGCAGTACTTC. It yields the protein CASISGTRNEQYF.

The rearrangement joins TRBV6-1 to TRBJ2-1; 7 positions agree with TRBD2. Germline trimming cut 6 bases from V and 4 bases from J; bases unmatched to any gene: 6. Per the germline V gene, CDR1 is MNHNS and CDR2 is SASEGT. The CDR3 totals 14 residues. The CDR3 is CASRKSGDYNEQFF. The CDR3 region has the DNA TGTGCCAGCAGAAAAAGCGGGGATTACAATGAGCAGTTCTTC.

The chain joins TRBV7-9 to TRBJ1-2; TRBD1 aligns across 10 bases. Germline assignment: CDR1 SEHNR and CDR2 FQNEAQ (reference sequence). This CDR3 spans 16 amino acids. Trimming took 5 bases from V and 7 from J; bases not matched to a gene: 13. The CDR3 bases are TGTGCCAGCAGCAAAGACGGGACAGGGGTTAAGGGTGGCTACACCTTC. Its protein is CASSKDGTGVKGGYTF.

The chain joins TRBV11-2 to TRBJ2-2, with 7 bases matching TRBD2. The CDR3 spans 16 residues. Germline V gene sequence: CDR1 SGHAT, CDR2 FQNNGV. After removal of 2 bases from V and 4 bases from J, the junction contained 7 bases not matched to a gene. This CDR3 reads CASSLNPAGPTGELFF. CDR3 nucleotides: TGTGCCAGCAGCTTAAATCCAGCGGGACCCACCGGGGAGCTGTTTTTT.

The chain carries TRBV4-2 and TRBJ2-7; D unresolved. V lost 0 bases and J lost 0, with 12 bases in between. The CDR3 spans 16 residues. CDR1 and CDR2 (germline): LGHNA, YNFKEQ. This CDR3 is CASSQDYSESSYEQYF. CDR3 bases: TGTGCCAGCAGCCAAGATTATAGTGAGAGCTCCTACGAGCAGTACTTC.

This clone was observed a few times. DNA of the CDR3: TGTGCCAGCGGGATCGGGACTAGCGGAGATTACAATGAGCAGTTCTTC. Protein sequence: CASGIGTSGDYNEQFF. The chain employs TRBV2 and TRBJ2-1, with TRBD2 matching over 11 bases. The CDR3 loop spans 16 amino acids. With 8 bases clipped from V and 4 bases from J, the junction kept 10 bases outside the gene matches. CDR1 is SNHLY and CDR2 is FYNNEI in the germline V gene.

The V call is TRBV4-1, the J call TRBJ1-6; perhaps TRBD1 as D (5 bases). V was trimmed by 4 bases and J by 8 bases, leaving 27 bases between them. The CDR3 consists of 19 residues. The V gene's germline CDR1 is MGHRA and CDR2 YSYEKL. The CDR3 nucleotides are TGCGCCAGCAGCCCTCGACTTTTAGGATGGGACTCCCGAGATTCACCCCTCCACTTT. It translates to CASSPRLLGWDSRDSPLHF.

The DNA of the CDR3 is TGTGCCAGTAGTGGAGGTCCCATGGACACTGAAGCTTTCTTT. Encoded protein: CASSGGPMDTEAFF. The chain recombines TRBV19 with TRBJ1-1; D unresolved. This CDR3 is built from 14 residues. V dropped 5 bases and J dropped 3 bases, with 13 bases sitting between them. The germline V gene has CDR1 LNHDA and CDR2 SQIVND (reference sequence).

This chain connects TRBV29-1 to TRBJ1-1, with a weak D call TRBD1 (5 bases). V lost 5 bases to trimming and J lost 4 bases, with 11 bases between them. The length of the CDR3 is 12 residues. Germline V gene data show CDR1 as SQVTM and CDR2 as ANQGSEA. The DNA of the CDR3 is TGCAGCGTTTTCCGGGGGGTCACTGAAGCTTTCTTT. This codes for CSVFRGVTEAFF.

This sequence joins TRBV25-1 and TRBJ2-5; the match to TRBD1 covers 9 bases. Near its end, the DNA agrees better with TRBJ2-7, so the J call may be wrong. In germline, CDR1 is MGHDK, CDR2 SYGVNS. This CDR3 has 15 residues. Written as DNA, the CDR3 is TGTGCCAGCAGTGATCCCGGGACAGGGTCATACGAGCAGTACTTC. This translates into CASSDPGTGSYEQYF.

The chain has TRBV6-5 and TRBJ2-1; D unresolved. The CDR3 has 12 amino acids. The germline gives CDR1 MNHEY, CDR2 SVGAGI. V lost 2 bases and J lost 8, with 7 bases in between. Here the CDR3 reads CASSYDFHEQFF. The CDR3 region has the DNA TGTGCCAGCAGTTACGACTTCCATGAGCAGTTCTTC.

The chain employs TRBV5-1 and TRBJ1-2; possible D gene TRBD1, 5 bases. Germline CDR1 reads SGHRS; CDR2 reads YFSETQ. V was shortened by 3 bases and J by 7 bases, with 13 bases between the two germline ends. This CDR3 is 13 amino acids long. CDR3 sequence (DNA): TGCGCCAGCAGCTGGGGGGATGGTGGTGGCTACACCTTC. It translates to CASSWGDGGGYTF.

In DNA form, the CDR3 reads TGTGCCTGGAGTGGTTCAGGGGTTCAGCCCCAGCATTTT. Its protein is CAWSGSGVQPQHF. The chain couples TRBV30 to TRBJ1-5; D is possibly TRBD1 (6 bases). Germline CDR1 GTSNPN, CDR2 SVGIG (reference sequence). The CDR3 is 13 residues long. Trimming removed 1 base at V and 6 bases at J, with 10 bases between.